This TCR beta chain was observed in a study of OX40 agonist ivuxolimab in advanced cancers. Points from the study as a whole: Averaging showed that CD8+ T cells had more expanded clones than CD4+ did. At 0.1 to 3.0 mg/kg and by week 6, CD4+ and CD8+ T cells in the blood had expanded clonally.

A remark on this clone: Its antigen is unidentified.

The CDR3 runs 15 residues. Trimming at V came to 5 bases and at J to 8 bases, leaving 10 bases not matched to a gene. CDR1 PRHDT and CDR2 FYEKMQ come from the germline V gene (reference sequence). The table came from immunoSEQ multiplex PCR; TCRdb's copy has only in-frame clones and leaves some out. The table records about 83,000 clones, roughly nine tenths of them present only once. The chain combines TRBV13 with TRBJ2-3, with 10 positions matching TRBD2. The sequence derives from an adult with an advanced solid tumor such as melanoma, head and neck, liver or kidney cancer. The source was CD4+ or CD8+ T cells sorted from blood, collected in a trial of the OX40 agonist ivuxolimab. CDR3 region: CASSPLAGGEGTQYF. The CDR3 region has the DNA TGTGCCAGCAGCCCTTTAGCGGGGGGCGAAGGTACGCAGTATTTT.